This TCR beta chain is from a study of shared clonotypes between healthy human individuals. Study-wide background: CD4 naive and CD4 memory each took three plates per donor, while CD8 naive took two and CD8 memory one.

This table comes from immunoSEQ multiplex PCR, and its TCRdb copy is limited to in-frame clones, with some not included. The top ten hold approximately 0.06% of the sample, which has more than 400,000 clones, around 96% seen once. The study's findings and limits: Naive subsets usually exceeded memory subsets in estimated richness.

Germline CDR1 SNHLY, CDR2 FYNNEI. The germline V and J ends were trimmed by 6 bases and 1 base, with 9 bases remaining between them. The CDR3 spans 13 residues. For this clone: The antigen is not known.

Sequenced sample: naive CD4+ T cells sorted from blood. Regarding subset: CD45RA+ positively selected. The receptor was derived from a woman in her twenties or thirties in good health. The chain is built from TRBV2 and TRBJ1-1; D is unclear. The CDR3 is CASRPRQNTEAFF. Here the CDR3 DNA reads TGTGCCAGCAGACCCCGACAGAACACTGAAGCTTTCTTT.